These T cell receptor beta chains were read from a single sample in a study of blood T cell repertoires in COVID-19. Method: immunoSEQ multiplex PCR; TCRdb's copy keeps in-frame clones and lacks some. In the table there are around 100,000 clones, around 80% of which are singletons. Sequencing was performed on peripheral blood. Receptor source: a man between 65 and 85 years old with active or convalescent COVID-19. CDR3s include the opening cysteine and the closing phenylalanine or tryptophan. Fields, in order: CDR3 length, clone size, V gene, J gene, D gene, CDR3 protein, CDR3 DNA. The D gene is left open where the match is weak. Expanded clones are given a class, and other clones once, few, many or no size at all.

len: 16
abundance: .
v_gene: TRBV6-6
j_gene: TRBJ2-1
d_gene: TRBD1
CDR3aa: CAIAPGQQKPYNEQFF
CDR3nt: TGTGCCATCGCCCCGGGACAGCAGAAACCTTACAATGAGCAGTTCTTC

len: 14
abundance: once
v_gene: TRBV10-3
j_gene: TRBJ2-3
d_gene: .
CDR3aa: CAIRNYQSTDTQYF
CDR3nt: TGTGCCATCAGGAACTATCAGTCCACAGATACGCAGTATTTT

len: 12
abundance: .
v_gene: TRBV30
j_gene: TRBJ1-1
d_gene: .
CDR3aa: CAWRSVWTEAFF
CDR3nt: TGTGCCTGGAGGAGTGTATGGACTGAAGCTTTCTTT

len: 13
abundance: .
v_gene: TRBV11-3
j_gene: TRBJ2-3
d_gene: TRBD1
CDR3aa: CASSQGVGHVGYF
CDR3nt: TGTGCCAGCAGCCAGGGGGTTGGGCACGTCGGGTATTTT

len: 12
abundance: .
v_gene: TRBV7-9
j_gene: TRBJ1-2
d_gene: .
CDR3aa: CASSLVTNGYTF
CDR3nt: TGTGCCAGCAGCTTAGTAACAAATGGCTACACCTTC

len: 14
abundance: .
v_gene: TRBV3-1/TRBV3-2
j_gene: TRBJ1-2
d_gene: .
CDR3aa: CASGYRAVEGGYTF
CDR3nt: TGTGCCAGCGGATACAGGGCAGTCGAAGGTGGCTACACCTTC

len: 16
abundance: .
v_gene: TRBV9
j_gene: TRBJ1-6
d_gene: .
CDR3aa: CASSVGAGNGNSPLHF
CDR3nt: TGTGCCAGCAGCGTAGGGGCAGGGAACGGTAATTCACCCCTCCACTTT

len: 14
abundance: .
v_gene: TRBV19
j_gene: TRBJ2-3
d_gene: TRBD2
CDR3aa: CASSISGRGDTQYF
CDR3nt: TGTGCCAGTAGTATAAGCGGGAGAGGAGATACGCAGTATTTT

len: 17
abundance: .
v_gene: TRBV29-1
j_gene: TRBJ1-1
d_gene: TRBD1
CDR3aa: CSVLGTGGRYGNTEAFF
CDR3nt: TGCAGCGTCCTCGGGACAGGGGGCCGGTATGGGAACACTGAAGCTTTCTTT

len: 14
abundance: .
v_gene: TRBV5-5
j_gene: TRBJ2-1
d_gene: .
CDR3aa: CASFLSRSYNEQFF
CDR3nt: TGTGCCAGCTTTCTGAGCCGCTCCTACAATGAGCAGTTCTTC

len: 13
abundance: .
v_gene: TRBV3-1/TRBV3-2
j_gene: TRBJ1-2
d_gene: .
CDR3aa: CASSHQGNYGYTF
CDR3nt: TGTGCCAGCAGCCACCAGGGGAACTATGGCTACACCTTC

len: 12
abundance: .
v_gene: TRBV2
j_gene: TRBJ2-7
d_gene: .
CDR3aa: CAIQGTGSEQYF
CDR3nt: TGTGCCATCCAAGGTACAGGGAGCGAGCAGTACTTC

len: 15
abundance: .
v_gene: TRBV5-1
j_gene: TRBJ1-5
d_gene: TRBD1
CDR3aa: CASSWTGQENQPQHF
CDR3nt: TGCGCCAGCAGCTGGACGGGACAGGAAAATCAGCCCCAGCATTTT

len: 14
abundance: few
v_gene: TRBV6-5
j_gene: TRBJ2-7
d_gene: .
CDR3aa: CASSYWGVSYEQYF
CDR3nt: TGTGCCAGCAGTTACTGGGGAGTTTCATACGAGCAGTACTTC

len: 13
abundance: .
v_gene: TRBV7-6
j_gene: TRBJ2-7
d_gene: .
CDR3aa: CASSRDSAYEQYF
CDR3nt: TGTGCCAGCAGTCGGGACTCCGCCTACGAGCAGTACTTC

len: 14
abundance: once
v_gene: TRBV5-1
j_gene: TRBJ2-7
d_gene: .
CDR3aa: CASSLSGGLYEQYF
CDR3nt: TGCGCCAGCAGCTTGTCCGGGGGGCTCTACGAGCAGTACTTC

len: 13
abundance: .
v_gene: TRBV29-1
j_gene: TRBJ1-3
d_gene: .
CDR3aa: CSVDPGGGNTIYF
CDR3nt: TGCAGCGTTGACCCTGGGGGGGGAAACACCATATATTTT

len: 13
abundance: .
v_gene: TRBV27
j_gene: TRBJ1-4
d_gene: .
CDR3aa: CASSSTGNEKLFF
CDR3nt: TGTGCCAGCAGTTCTACAGGGAATGAAAAACTGTTTTTT

len: 13
abundance: .
v_gene: TRBV3-1/TRBV3-2
j_gene: TRBJ2-1
d_gene: .
CDR3aa: CASSQRSVDEQFF
CDR3nt: TGTGCCAGCAGCCAGAGGTCGGTGGATGAGCAGTTCTTC

len: 13
abundance: .
v_gene: TRBV5-1
j_gene: TRBJ2-5
d_gene: .
CDR3aa: CASSSGIGETQYF
CDR3nt: TGCGCCAGCAGCTCGGGAATTGGAGAGACCCAGTACTTC

len: 12
abundance: many
v_gene: TRBV29-1
j_gene: TRBJ2-7
d_gene: .
CDR3aa: CSVDLSGDEQYF
CDR3nt: TGCAGCGTTGACCTATCCGGGGACGAGCAGTACTTC

len: 13
abundance: few
v_gene: TRBV29-1
j_gene: TRBJ2-1
d_gene: TRBD2
CDR3aa: CSVGTSGYNEQFF
CDR3nt: TGCAGCGTTGGGACTAGCGGATACAATGAGCAGTTCTTC

len: 15
abundance: .
v_gene: TRBV5-1
j_gene: TRBJ1-2
d_gene: .
CDR3aa: CASSLRVGANYGYTF
CDR3nt: TGCGCCAGCAGCTTGAGGGTGGGAGCTAACTATGGCTACACCTTC

len: 16
abundance: .
v_gene: TRBV28
j_gene: TRBJ2-1
d_gene: TRBD2
CDR3aa: CASSSASGRAYNEQFF
CDR3nt: TGTGCCAGCAGTTCAGCTAGCGGGAGGGCCTACAATGAGCAGTTCTTC

len: 14
abundance: .
v_gene: TRBV5-4
j_gene: TRBJ2-3
d_gene: .
CDR3aa: CASSKTGITDTQYF
CDR3nt: TGTGCCAGCAGCAAAACAGGGATCACAGATACGCAGTATTTT

len: 13
abundance: .
v_gene: TRBV19
j_gene: TRBJ2-5
d_gene: TRBD1
CDR3aa: CASSTRGQETQYF
CDR3nt: TGTGCCAGTAGCACCAGGGGGCAAGAGACCCAGTACTTC

len: 15
abundance: .
v_gene: TRBV7-9
j_gene: TRBJ2-3
d_gene: .
CDR3aa: CASSFLGSGTDTQYF
CDR3nt: TGTGCCAGCAGCTTCCTGGGTAGCGGCACAGATACGCAGTATTTT

len: 13
abundance: once
v_gene: TRBV12-3/TRBV12-4
j_gene: TRBJ2-1
d_gene: .
CDR3aa: CASSRPAYNEQFF
CDR3nt: TGTGCCAGCAGCAGGCCAGCCTACAATGAGCAGTTCTTC